This TCR beta chain originates from a study of technical replicates of blood from a few donors. Only in-frame clones appear in the TCRdb table, and some are missing; sequencing was by immunoSEQ multiplex PCR. The sample lists approximately 58,000 clones; around nine tenths were seen once. This clone was seen a handful of times. Germline V gene lookup returns CDR1 SGDLS and CDR2 YYNGEE. V dropped 5 bases and J dropped 3; count of bases not matched to a gene: 0. CDR3 length: 12 amino acids. The receptor comes from a human donor in good health. Some clones in this sample may be carry-over from other donors' samples. Sequenced sample: PBMCs. The chain is built from TRBV9 and TRBJ1-2, with TRBD1 matching 8 bases. The CDR3 region has the DNA TGTGCCAGCAGGGGACAGGACTATGGCTACACCTTC. Translated, it gives CASRGQDYGYTF.